This entry is about one T cell receptor beta chain. Using immunoSEQ multiplex PCR, the repertoire was profiled, and TCRdb retains in-frame clones only, with some absent. The table lists about 42,000 clones, 78% of them singletons. This entry comes from a study of memory CD4+ T cells and cytomegalovirus serostatus. There are 14 residues in the CDR3. Trimming took 7 bases from V and 4 from J, leaving 18 bases between them. CDR1 and CDR2 (germline): SQVTM, ANQGSEA. Single viable CD3+CD4+CD8-CD45RO+ cells were sorted as the memory CD4+ T cells. What was sequenced was memory CD4+ T cells from blood. V gene TRBV29-1 combines with J gene TRBJ2-3; possibly TRBD1 or TRBD2 for D (6 bases each). The sequence came from an adult in good health and CMV-seronegative. CDR3 coding DNA: TGCAGCGGGGGGGCTAGCGTGTCCCCAGATACGCAGTATTTT. It encodes CSGGASVSPDTQYF.